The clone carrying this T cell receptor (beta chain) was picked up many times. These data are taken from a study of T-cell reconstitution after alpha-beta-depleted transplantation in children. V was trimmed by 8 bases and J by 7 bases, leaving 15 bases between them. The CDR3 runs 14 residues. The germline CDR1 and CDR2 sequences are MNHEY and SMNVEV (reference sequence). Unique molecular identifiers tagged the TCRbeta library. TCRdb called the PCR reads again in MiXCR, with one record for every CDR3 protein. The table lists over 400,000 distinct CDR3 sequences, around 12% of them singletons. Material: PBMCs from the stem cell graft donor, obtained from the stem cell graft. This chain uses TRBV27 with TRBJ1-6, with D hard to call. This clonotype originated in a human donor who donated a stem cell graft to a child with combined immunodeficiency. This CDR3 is CASGSGYPNSPLHF. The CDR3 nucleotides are TGTGCCAGCGGTTCCGGATATCCCAATTCACCCCTCCACTTT.